This T cell receptor beta chain emerged from a study of PD-1 blockade in classical Hodgkin lymphoma. TCRdb's copy holds only in-frame clones and misses some; the assay was immunoSEQ multiplex PCR. The sample includes 25,000 to 35,000 clones, more than 60% seen only once; the top ten take roughly 0.52%. The time point was: cycle 4 day 1 (C4D1), after less than 7 weeks of nivolumab. With no exception, relapse followed autologous stem cell transplantation in all patients, and brentuximab vedotin exposure varied. Investigators isolated CD4+ T cells from thawed PBMCs through magnetic negative selection. Complete response, partial response or progressive disease was each patient's best response. About this clone itself: What it recognizes is unknown.

Study-level results: Still unresolved is the cause of the repertoire differences, which may be disease activity or prior therapy. CD4+ but not CD8+ TCR diversity rose significantly by C4D1. Baseline diversity in complete responders resembled that of newly diagnosed patients.

The V end lost 6 bases, the J end lost 4 bases, and 13 bases lay between the germline ends. From germline, CDR1 is SNHLY and CDR2 FYNNEI. CDR3 length equals 14 residues. Specimen: CD4+ T cells from blood, collected before the fourth cycle of nivolumab. This receptor was identified in a human donor with classical Hodgkin lymphoma. The chain has TRBV2 and TRBJ1-5; D call uncertain. The CDR3 sequence: CASSAGDPNQPQHF. The DNA for the CDR3 is TGTGCCAGCAGCGCGGGAGATCCGAATCAGCCCCAGCATTTT.